This passage covers 30 T cell receptor beta chains from one sample sequenced in a study of T cell responses to AZD1222 COVID-19 vaccine. The protocol was immunoSEQ multiplex PCR, while the TCRdb copy is restricted to in-frame clones and leaves out a portion. The sample includes more than 100,000 clones, about 92% of them seen just once. The sample in question was peripheral blood, obtained 28 days after the second AZD1222 dose. Every receptor here comes from an adult who received the AZD1222 COVID-19 vaccine.

The CDR3 spells CASSWWVDRINEQFF. For the CDR3, the DNA is TGTGCCAGCAGCTGGTGGGTAGACAGAATCAATGAGCAGTTCTTC. This chain links TRBV5-6 with TRBJ2-1, with D possibly being TRBD1 (5 bases). The CDR3 runs 15 residues. Trimming shortened V by 3 bases and J by 6 bases, and 16 bases separated the two germline ends. CDR1 SGHDT and CDR2 YYEEEE come from the germline V gene.

The rearrangement joins TRBV24-1 to TRBJ1-6; 9 nucleotides match TRBD1. CDR1 and CDR2 from the germline V gene are KGHDR and SFDVKD. This CDR3 is 16 amino acids long. With V trimmed by 3 bases and J by 8 bases, 7 bases remained unmatched. The DNA of the CDR3 is TGTGCCACCAGTGATCCCCGGACAGGGGACGATTCACCCCTCCACTTT. This codes for CATSDPRTGDDSPLHF.

This clone was picked up one time. V gene TRBV7-9 combines with J gene TRBJ1-3; 10 bases map to TRBD1. V lost 4 bases and J lost 4; bases outside the gene matches: 4. CDR1 and CDR2 from the germline V gene are SEHNR and FQNEAQ (reference sequence). CDR3 length: 15 residues. The CDR3 coding sequence is TGTGCCAGCAGCTACGGGACAGGGGCGGGAAACACCATATATTTT. Its protein product is CASSYGTGAGNTIYF.

V usage is TRBV7-2 and J usage is TRBJ1-1; TRBD1 agrees at 8 bases. From germline, CDR1 is SGHTA and CDR2 FQGNSA. The CDR3 runs 15 residues. Losses at the gene ends were 5 bases for V and 1 base for J; bases not matched to a gene: 6. In nucleotides, the CDR3 is TGTGCCAGCAGCACCACAGGGGGTCGGAACACTGAAGCTTTCTTT. Its translation: CASSTTGGRNTEAFF.

The chain has TRBV12-3 or TRBV12-4 and TRBJ1-6, with 7 bases lining up with TRBD1. The CDR3 runs 13 residues. V shed 8 bases and J 7 bases; nucleotides not matched to a gene: 5. The CDR3 sequence is CASRKDRNSPLHF. DNA for the CDR3: TGTGCCAGCCGCAAGGACAGGAATTCACCCCTCCACTTT.

The chain has TRBV19 and TRBJ2-7; 7 bases align to TRBD1. This CDR3 has 14 residues. Germline V gene data show CDR1 as LNHDA and CDR2 as SQIVND (reference sequence). With 4 bases clipped from V and 1 base from J, the junction kept 4 bases outside the gene matches. The CDR3 DNA follows: TGTGCCAGTAGTACCCCGGGACAGTCCTACGAGCAGTACTTC. It specifies CASSTPGQSYEQYF.

This clone was detected a few times. This rearrangement joins TRBV5-1 to TRBJ1-1; 8 bases fit TRBD1. Trimming cost V 4 bases and J 3 bases; bases outside gene matches: 5. The CDR3 runs to 14 residues. Per the germline V gene, CDR1 is SGHRS and CDR2 is YFSETQ. CDR3 bases: TGCGCCAGCAGCATAGGACAGGGACACACTGAAGCTTTCTTT. Its translation is CASSIGQGHTEAFF.

The chain recombines TRBV6-1 with TRBJ2-7; D is uncertain. The CDR3 length is 14 residues. The germline V gene encodes CDR1 MNHNS and CDR2 SASEGT. V lost 1 base, J lost 0 bases, and 7 bases lay in between. This CDR3 is CASSEGASSYEQYF. CDR3 DNA sequence: TGTGCCAGCAGTGAAGGCGCGAGCTCCTACGAGCAGTACTTC.

The gene calls are TRBV7-6 and TRBJ1-6, with D perhaps TRBD1 (5 bases). Germline lookup yields CDR1 SGHVS and CDR2 FNYEAQ. Trimming removed 8 bases at V and 3 bases at J, with 11 bases between. This CDR3 is built from 14 residues. Here the CDR3 DNA reads TGTGCCAGCCGGGGCCAGGACTATAATTCACCCCTCCACTTT. This gives the protein CASRGQDYNSPLHF.

The rearrangement links TRBV5-1 to TRBJ2-7; either TRBD1 or TRBD2 may fit D (7 bases each). The CDR3 is 15 amino acids. Germline loops: CDR1 SGHRS, CDR2 YFSETQ. Trimming pared 4 bases from V and 3 bases from J, leaving 17 bases between. In nucleotides, the CDR3 is TGCGCCAGCAGCCCTCGGGGGGACAGCTTCTACGAGCAGTACTTC. Protein sequence: CASSPRGDSFYEQYF.

This chain connects TRBV19 to TRBJ2-2; TRBD2 agrees at 9 bases. J lost 4 bases, V lost 5 bases, and 8 bases had no gene match. This CDR3 has 16 amino acids. The germline gives CDR1 LNHDA, CDR2 SQIVND (reference sequence). This chain's CDR3 is CASSLRSGGLTGELFF. Written as DNA, the CDR3 is TGTGCCAGTAGTTTGCGTAGCGGGGGCCTCACCGGGGAGCTGTTTTTT.

The rearrangement uses TRBV5-8 and TRBJ1-2; D ambiguous. Germline values: CDR1 SGHTS, CDR2 YDEGEE. Trimming stripped 1 base from V and 4 bases from J, with 11 bases between. The CDR3 is 14 amino acids. CDR3 DNA sequence: TGTGCCAGCAGCTTGATTCTCGACCTCTATGGCTACACCTTC. Translation: CASSLILDLYGYTF.

The V and J genes are TRBV5-6 and TRBJ2-1, with 12 bases that match TRBD2. Germline V gene sequence: CDR1 SGHDT, CDR2 YYEEEE. Losses at the gene ends were 9 bases for V and 8 bases for J; bases not matched to a gene: 15. The CDR3 runs 16 residues. DNA for the CDR3: TGTGCCACCTCTCGGACTAGCGGGATCTGGGGCGATGAGCAGTTCTTC. Residues: CATSRTSGIWGDEQFF.

V and J are TRBV9 and TRBJ2-1; D perhaps matches TRBD2 (6 bases). From germline, CDR1 is SGDLS and CDR2 YYNGEE. Between the trimmed V and J ends, which lost 3 bases and 0 bases, there was a span of 10 bases. This CDR3 has 15 residues. The CDR3 sequence: CASSGGLPSYNEQFF. CDR3 sequence (DNA): TGTGCCAGCAGCGGGGGACTCCCCTCCTACAATGAGCAGTTCTTC.

The chain carries TRBV4-3 and TRBJ2-2; the D is unclear. V gave up 1 base and J gave up 4 bases, with 10 bases separating them. Germline loops: CDR1 LGHNA, CDR2 YSLEER. The CDR3 runs to 15 residues. DNA of the CDR3: TGCGCCAGCAGCCAAGGGCTAGTGGGCACCGGGGAGCTGTTTTTT. This translates into CASSQGLVGTGELFF.

V and J are TRBV27 and TRBJ2-7; D possibly corresponds to TRBD1 (6 bases). Trimming left V 6 bases short and J 0 bases short, with 15 bases between. The germline CDR1 and CDR2 sequences are MNHEY and SMNVEV (reference sequence). CDR3 length equals 15 residues. CDR3 nucleotides: TGTGCCAGCAGCCTATCCCAGGGGCTCTCCTACGAGCAGTACTTC. The encoded protein is CASSLSQGLSYEQYF.

This chain connects TRBV4-1 to TRBJ2-3; 8 nucleotides line up with TRBD2. Germline V lookup: CDR1 MGHRA, CDR2 YSYEKL. Trimming removed 1 base from V and 2 bases from J; junction bases left unmatched: 5. The CDR3 loop spans 16 amino acids. Here the CDR3 DNA reads TGCGCCAGCAGCCAAGTGGGCGGGGGGATCACAGATACGCAGTATTTT. This encodes CASSQVGGGITDTQYF.

As DNA, the CDR3 is TGTGCCAGCAGCTTAAGACAGGGGGAGAATGAGCAGTTCTTC. Its translation: CASSLRQGENEQFF. The chain employs TRBV11-2 and TRBJ2-1; 9 bases agree with TRBD1. Germline lookup yields CDR1 SGHAT and CDR2 FQNNGV. This CDR3 region has 14 residues. V shed 2 bases and J 7 bases; nucleotides not matched to a gene: 3.

The rearrangement links TRBV5-5 to TRBJ2-3; D remains ambiguous. The CDR3 is 13 amino acids. The germline V and J ends were trimmed by 6 bases and 0 bases, with 8 bases remaining between them. Germline values: CDR1 SGHKS, CDR2 YYEKEE (reference sequence). The CDR3 coding sequence is TGTGCCAGCAATCGGGTGAGCACAGATACGCAGTATTTT. This translates into CASNRVSTDTQYF.

V usage is TRBV6-2 or TRBV6-3 and J usage is TRBJ2-5, with TRBD1 matching over 10 bases. Germline V lookup: CDR1 MNHEY, CDR2 SVGEGT. This CDR3 contains 18 residues. V shed 4 bases and J 0 bases; nucleotides not matched to a gene: 11. CDR3 sequence reads: CASSSGQGVLKNQETQYF. The CDR3 bases are TGTGCCAGCAGTTCCGGACAGGGGGTATTGAAAAACCAAGAGACCCAGTACTTC.

The chain joins TRBV7-2 to TRBJ1-1; no reliable D call. The CDR3 has 14 residues. From germline, CDR1 is SGHTA and CDR2 FQGNSA. V shed 2 bases and J shed 1 base, with 8 bases lying between them. Here the CDR3 DNA reads TGTGCCAGCAGCTTACGGGGTCCGAACACTGAAGCTTTCTTT. As protein: CASSLRGPNTEAFF.

The rearrangement uses TRBV18 and TRBJ2-5; 7 bases map to TRBD1. CDR1 is KGHSH, CDR2 LQKENI, per germline. Unmatched junction bases numbered 3, after V lost 1 base and J lost 4 bases. CDR3 length equals 14 residues. The CDR3 DNA sequence: TGTGCCAGCTCACCACGAGGGGGCGTAGAGACCCAGTACTTC. Protein product: CASSPRGGVETQYF.

This rearrangement joins TRBV5-6 to TRBJ1-2; no definite D call. This CDR3 spans 14 amino acids. The V end lost 4 bases, the J end lost 2 bases, and 12 bases lay between the germline ends. Germline loops: CDR1 SGHDT, CDR2 YYEEEE. The CDR3 nucleotides read TGTGCCAGCAGCCCATACGACGGCAACTATGGCTACACCTTC. As protein: CASSPYDGNYGYTF.

CDR3: CATRAGTFGGTGELFF. CDR3 bases: TGTGCCACTAGGGCCGGGACATTTGGTGGGACCGGGGAGCTGTTTTTT. The V and J genes are TRBV10-3 and TRBJ2-2; possibly TRBD1 for D (6 bases). V was trimmed by 10 bases and J by 5 bases, leaving 23 bases between them. Germline V CDR1 and CDR2: ENHRY, SYGVKD. The CDR3 has 16 amino acids.

The rearrangement joins TRBV2 to TRBJ2-7; either TRBD1 or TRBD2 may fit D (7 bases each). The CDR3 extends over 15 amino acids. V was pared by 6 bases and J by 1 base, with 16 bases between. CDR1 and CDR2 (germline): SNHLY, FYNNEI. CDR3: CASRRQGLPSYEQYF. The CDR3 coding sequence is TGTGCCAGCAGAAGACAGGGACTACCTTCCTACGAGCAGTACTTC.

The chain couples TRBV6-5 to TRBJ2-7; 9 positions agree with TRBD1. Germline-derived CDR1 and CDR2 are MNHEY and SVGAGI. The CDR3 spans 14 residues. Germline trimming cut 2 bases from V and 6 bases from J; bases unmatched to any gene: 5. CDR3 DNA sequence: TGTGCCAGCAGTTACCTTGGGACAGGGATCGAGCAGTACTTC. This codes for CASSYLGTGIEQYF.

Of note for this clone: Other DNA variants within this sample encode the same CDR3. DNA for the CDR3: TGCAGTGCTAGACCTACAGATACGCAGTATTTT. It is translated as CSARPTDTQYF. The chain joins TRBV20-1 to TRBJ2-3, with unresolved D. With 2 bases removed from V and 3 bases from J, the gap between germline ends came to 3 bases. Per germline, CDR1 DFQATT and CDR2 SNEGSKA (reference sequence). This CDR3 region has 11 residues.

The chain has TRBV7-9 and TRBJ1-1; D is unclear. Deletions cut 0 bases from V and 5 bases from J, with 13 bases between. Germline V gives CDR1 SEHNR, CDR2 FQNEAQ (reference sequence). The CDR3 length is 15 residues. CDR3 bases: TGTGCCAGCAGCTTAGCAGGGATCCGCGGTACTGAAGCTTTCTTT. Its translation is CASSLAGIRGTEAFF.

On this clone itself: The final CDR3 position lacks the conserved phenylalanine or tryptophan, pointing to a likely read error. It is unclear where the CDR3 begins or ends on the DNA, so no DNA is shown, and the CDR3 is as TCRdb lists it. This chain links TRBV6-5 with TRBJ1-3; the table's D gene call, TRBD1, was not cross checked with the DNA. The CDR3 region is 13 residues in length, termini included. CDR1 and CDR2 (germline): MNHEY, SVGAGI. The CDR3 spells CASSLTTGGGLGL.

The chain joins TRBV4-3 to TRBJ2-1; 10 positions match TRBD1. The V and J ends lost 2 bases and 10 bases, in that order; junction bases with no gene match: 11. The CDR3 runs 16 residues. From germline, CDR1 is LGHNA and CDR2 YSLEER. CDR3 residues: CASSQLPGQGMGEQFF. In DNA, the CDR3 is TGCGCCAGCAGCCAACTACCGGGACAGGGGATGGGGGAGCAGTTCTTC.